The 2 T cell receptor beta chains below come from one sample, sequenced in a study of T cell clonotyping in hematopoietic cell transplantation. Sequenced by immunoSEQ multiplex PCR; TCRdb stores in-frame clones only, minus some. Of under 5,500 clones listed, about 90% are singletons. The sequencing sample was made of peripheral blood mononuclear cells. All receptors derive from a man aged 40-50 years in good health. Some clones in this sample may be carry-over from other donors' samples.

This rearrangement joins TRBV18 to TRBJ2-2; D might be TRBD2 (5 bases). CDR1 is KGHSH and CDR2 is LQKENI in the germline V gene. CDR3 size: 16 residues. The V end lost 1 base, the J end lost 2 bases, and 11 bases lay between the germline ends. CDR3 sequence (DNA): TGTGCCAGCTCACCACGATCCGGGATAAACACCGGGGAGCTGTTTTTT. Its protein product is CASSPRSGINTGELFF.

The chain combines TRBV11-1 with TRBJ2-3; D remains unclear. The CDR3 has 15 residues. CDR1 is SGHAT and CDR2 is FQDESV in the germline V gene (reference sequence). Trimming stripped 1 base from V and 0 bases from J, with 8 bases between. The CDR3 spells CASSLGRVSTDTQYF. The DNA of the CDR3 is TGTGCCAGCAGCTTAGGTCGGGTCAGCACAGATACGCAGTATTTT. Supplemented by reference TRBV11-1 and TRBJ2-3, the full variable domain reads EAEVAQSPRYKITEKSQAVAFWCDPISGHATLYWYRQILGQGPELLVQFQDESVVDDSQLPKDRFSAERLKGVDSTLKIQPAELGDSAMYLCASSLGRVSTDTQYFGPGTRLTVL.